This paragraph reports one T cell receptor beta chain. No cognate antigen has been identified for it. Base qualities are not recorded, but no much larger clone differs from it by a single base. The library was obtained by the immunoSEQ multiplex PCR assay. For the multiplex PCR, a mixture combining 60 forward primers for TCR Vbeta segments and 13 reverse primers for TCR Jbeta segments was used. A multiplex PCR assay on genomic DNA amplified the CDR3 region of rearranged TCR beta genes. Amplified TCR beta libraries were sequenced as 87-base-pair reads on the Illumina HiSeq System. The authors' pipeline ran thus. A later analysis counted approximately 74 million unique TCR beta chains across the 650 to 800 repertoires, and some 11 million of these chains were shared by at least two donors. To remove PCR and sequencing errors, raw reads were error-corrected and collapsed into unique sequences using a nearest-neighbor algorithm that merged closely related sequences. To assign V, D and J gene segments, CDR3 sequences were aligned to IMGT reference sequences. For a sequence to be retained, at least a six-nucleotide match to both a V gene segment and a J gene segment was required. A rearrangement was called productive if the CDR3 had no stop codons and remained in frame with V and J, and every other rearrangement was called non-productive. Following IMGT convention, CDR3 was defined as the stretch from the second conserved V-encoded cysteine up to the conserved J-encoded phenylalanine. Sequences without an unambiguous match to a single V gene segment were excluded from the earlier analysis of 450 to 650 of the donors. An earlier analysis of a few hundred of the donors classified V segments as functional when productive rearrangements were above 56.7% and as segregating when the standard deviation between donors was above 5%. A statistical classification framework was built to diagnose cytomegalovirus status from the catalog of TCR beta chain sequences. In a later analysis, V and J genes were assigned by comparing TCR nucleotide sequences against IMGT/GENE-DB human TR gene sequences. The TCRdist pipeline was used in a later analysis to assign CDR3 sequences and most-parsimonious VDJ recombination scenarios. In a later analysis, every TCR beta chain was defined by the combination of its CDR3 amino acid sequence and its V-gene family, and reads without a unique V-gene family were dropped. As a way to deal with suspected cross-contamination and a sequencing artifact, a later analysis dropped hundreds of nucleotide sequences that were highly shared and had low generation probability. In a later analysis, a clonal expansion index for each public chain was calculated from normalized within-repertoire ranks of inferred template counts. In a later analysis, generation probabilities were computed with a VDJ recombination model fitted to out-of-frame rearrangements, and the resulting probabilities were checked against IGoR. In a later analysis, hypergeometric tests were used to score TCR-TCR, TCR-HLA and TCR-CMV co-occurrence, with a repertoire-size bias correction applied to TCR pairs. In a later analysis, false discovery rates were estimated by permuting HLA or CMV assignments 20 times. In a later analysis, co-occurring TCRs were grouped with DBSCAN, and TCRdist sequence similarity was added when clustering was performed within HLA-allele-positive subsets. Repertoires with fewer than 30,000 or more than 120,000 public chains were left out of co-occurrence clustering, as were five repertoires with anomalous nucleotide sharing. What TCRdb holds here is the immuneACCESS table cut down to in-frame rearrangements. Part of the clones is not present; checked against another copy, under half of the missing clones reflect an unresolved V gene, and the others are unexplained. V, J and clone size reflect that table, while D and trimming were determined from the DNA. Recorded for this sample are around 92,000 clones; around 85% of them occurred a single time. Of the sample, about 1.2% is held by the ten largest clones.

The data originate from a study of cytomegalovirus exposure and HLA in healthy donors listed by TCRdb under 2017. At the level of the whole study: In an earlier analysis of 587 of the donors, about 260 Gb of sequence data and 117 million unique TCR beta sequences from roughly 180 million T cells were reported. Of the roughly 400 genotyped donors, over 65% fell in the genetic ancestry cluster associated with self-reported Caucasian donors. The study combined high-throughput TCR immunosequencing, statistical association of individual TCRs with disease status, and machine learning to predict cytomegalovirus infection status. A separate validation cohort of approximately 130 different subjects was used in addition to the approximately 640-subject first cohort. Every discovery cohort repertoire had been produced on one sequencing platform. Rather than drawing on any new phenotypic data, the later analysis identified candidate immune exposures from TCR beta sequences and the way those sequences occurred across donors. About five DR-DQ haplotypes were treated as single units for association and clustering because of strong linkage in the cohort. An earlier analysis of around 580 of the donors used high-throughput TCR beta sequencing to judge whether each TCR beta V gene segment behaved as functional or pseudogenic. A later analysis re-analyzed previously published TCR beta repertoires from roughly 690 donors and added high-resolution HLA genotyping to study TCR occurrence patterns. Donor age, sex, ethnicity and CMV serostatus were compiled together with the repertoire data. An early release covering 550 to 700 HLA-typed donors comprised around 300 gigabases of sequencing data and roughly 85 million unique TCR sequences. The aim of the study was to test whether cataloging public T cell receptors could identify signatures of past pathogen exposure. Typing coverage differed by locus: A, B, C, DRB1 and DQB1 were typed in about 620-640 donors, DQA1 in approximately 520, DPA1 in nearly 610, and DPB1 in 450 to 490. HLA typing covered class I and class II loci at four-digit resolution. Genome-wide SNP genotypes for about 65% of the 666 donors were used in a later genetic analysis, which treated that subset as a discovery cohort. Among some 410 genotyped donors of the cohort, an average of approximately 240,000 unique TCR beta nucleotide sequences were sequenced per donor, about a sixth of them non-productive. The T cell repertoires of under 700 subjects were profiled by immunosequencing and related to cytomegalovirus serostatus.

In total, 666 healthy bone marrow donors made up the cohort. All cohort members were sampled while nominally healthy, although unrecorded immune exposures were likely present. The donor tested CMV seropositive, placing the donor among the 250 to 350 seropositive members of the cohort. Each donor provided a peripheral blood sample, and peripheral blood mononuclear cells were used for TCR beta sequencing. The Qiagen DNeasy Blood Extraction Kit was used to extract genomic DNA from the blood cell samples. According to the germline V gene, CDR1 reads KGHSH and CDR2 reads LQKENI. The CDR3 holds 15 amino acids from the cysteine to the phenylalanine. Left in the record is the CDR3 DNA by itself, 45 bases read in frame from the first base. The junction carries 15 bases between V and J, which are trimmed by 1 base and 6 bases respectively. The study at large found these results: Because counts were too low, approximately 18 rarely observed V segments, including chromosome 9 orphons, were excluded from the earlier analysis of around 640 of the donors. Only TCR beta chains were sequenced in this cohort, and the absence of alpha or paired-chain data limited detectable features. Across donors, most TCR sequences were observed very rarely, whereas some public TCRs were present in many individuals. The study gave a list of around 170 TCR beta chains associated with cytomegalovirus. In a later analysis, HLA-associated TCR beta chains showed more clonal expansion and lower generation probabilities than non-associated chains that were equally common. In a later analysis, most CMV-associated TCR beta chains were found to appear HLA-restricted, with HLA associations seemingly driven largely by CMV exposure. A later analysis found that TCR association rates varied across HLA loci, with DRB1 alleles showing the most associated TCRs and HLA-C alleles the fewest. In an earlier analysis of 587 of the donors, most TCR beta V segments appeared in productive rearrangements about 87% or about 30% of the time, broadly matching IMGT annotations. The authors suggested that the approach could potentially be extended to other disease states and immunological phenotypes. Because HLA typing was unavailable for some donors at each locus, only the typed subset was used in association tests. According to a later genetic analysis, donors in an Asian-associated ancestry cluster had fewer N-insertions in productive TCRs than the roughly 670-donor mean. In vitro tests confirmed that a few of the cytomegalovirus-associated TCR beta chains recognize cytomegalovirus antigens. Cytomegalovirus status was reported to be diagnosed by the classifier with high specificity and sensitivity in both the original and validation cohorts. A cluster of highly shared sequence variants was judged likely to represent a technical artifact of the sequencing pipeline. Strong co-occurrence of HLA alleles, especially DR and DQ, made assigning TCR associations to individual alleles difficult. Some IMGT-functional V segments, including TRBV6-2 and TRBV6-3, could not be told apart with the 87-base-pair reads, so those segments were excluded. Presence/absence analyses assumed roughly uniform sequencing depth across donors, an assumption that may not hold. In a later genetic analysis, a missense DCLRE1C variant was associated with V-gene and J-gene trimming of TCR beta chains, and the association was replicated in an independent cohort. For the cohort, immune exposure information was limited to CMV serostatus. Linkage disequilibrium might explain the correlated functional status among segregating V segments, but an unknown experimental factor could not be ruled out. A further reported finding was that TCR beta sequences accurately predicted the HLA-A and HLA-B alleles for most subjects in the first cohort. According to a later analysis, parvovirus B19, influenza, CMV and Epstein-Barr virus appeared linked to several top co-occurrence clusters. In a later analysis, 16,951 TCR beta sequences were associated with specific HLA alleles at a false discovery rate of 0.05.

Material: PBMCs. The rearrangement joined TRBV18 to TRBJ1-1; the best D guess is TRBD1, with 5 bases matching. This sequence originates from a girl aged 2-10 years in good health and CMV-seropositive. The CDR3 protein is CASSPLGRAEAEAFF. The nucleotide sequence reads TGTGCCAGCTCACCACTCGGCAGGGCTGAAGCTGAAGCTTTCTTT.